The clone carrying this T cell receptor (beta chain) was detected only once. Antigen unknown. The data stem from a study of cytomegalovirus exposure and HLA in healthy donors. Findings and limits, study-wide: Among the sequence variants, a highly shared cluster was likely an artifact of sequencing.

With 60 Vbeta and 13 Jbeta primers, the PCR was carried out. Repertoires were generated with immunoSEQ multiplex PCR, while TCRdb's copy carries only in-frame clones and drops some. The table shows under 150,000 clones, with under 75% occurring only once. The CDR3 is 15 amino acids. The V and J ends lost 5 bases and 0 bases, in that order; junction bases with no gene match: 6. Germline-derived CDR1 and CDR2 are SGHRS and YFSETQ. The specimen sequenced was PBMCs. This chain connects TRBV5-1 to TRBJ1-2; 8 nucleotides line up with TRBD1. The sequence derives from a woman aged 40 to 55 in good health and CMV-seronegative. The CDR3 coding sequence is TGCGCCAGCAGTTGGGACAGGCGAGCTAACTATGGCTACACCTTC. This encodes CASSWDRRANYGYTF.